Shown below are 10 T cell receptor beta chains from a single sample sequenced in a study of T cells in Graves' hyperthyroidism and ophthalmopathy. The investigators amplified TCR beta CDR3 regions from RNA transcripts. When the TCR CDR3 underwent first-round RT-PCR, the HTBI primer set was used. MiXCR, run by TCRdb on the multiplex PCR reads, gives a single entry per CDR3 protein. The data hold about 210,000 distinct CDR3 sequences, with 15% to 20% observed a single time. Material: blood. The origin of the receptors is a man aged 50-60 years with Graves' hyperthyroidism.

This clonotype showed up just a few times. The chain is built from TRBV12-3 or TRBV12-4 and TRBJ2-3; a weak D match, TRBD2 (5 bases). Trimming removed 2 bases from V and 6 bases from J, with 6 bases in between. There are 12 residues in the CDR3. CDR3 nucleotides: TGTGCCAGCAGTTTAAGAGGGGATACGCAGTATTTT. Amino acid sequence: CASSLRGDTQYF.

The V and J genes are TRBV12-3 or TRBV12-4 and TRBJ2-6, with 9 nucleotides matching TRBD1. Trimming took 5 bases from V and 0 from J; bases not matched to a gene: 5. The CDR3 length is 17 residues. CDR3 sequence reads: CASSPGQGSSGANVLTF. Here the CDR3 DNA reads TGTGCCAGCAGTCCCGGACAGGGGAGCTCTGGGGCCAACGTCCTGACTTTC.

The chain couples TRBV19 to TRBJ1-6, with a tentative D call TRBD1 (5 bases). The CDR3 consists of 15 residues. V lost 2 bases and J 8 bases, leaving 13 bases between the germline ends. Germline V gives CDR1 LNHDA, CDR2 SQIVND (reference sequence). CDR3 sequence reads: CASSILGGSDSPLHF. The CDR3 DNA reads TGTGCCAGTAGTATACTGGGGGGTTCGGATTCACCCCTCCACTTT.

This rearrangement joins TRBV12-3 or TRBV12-4 to TRBJ2-5, with TRBD1 matching over 9 bases. The V gene end was trimmed by 6 bases and the J gene end by 5 bases; junction bases not matched to a gene: 7. The CDR3 has 14 residues. The CDR3 loop reads CASRRDRAWETQYF. The CDR3 DNA sequence: TGTGCCAGCAGACGGGACAGGGCTTGGGAGACCCAGTACTTC.

This clonotype was picked up one time. The chain has TRBV11-1 and TRBJ2-1, with 9 bases identical to TRBD1. There are 17 residues in the CDR3. Germline V gives CDR1 SGHAT, CDR2 FQDESV (reference sequence). V was clipped by 3 bases and J by 7 bases; unmatched bases: 13. The CDR3 sequence is CASSFTGGAGVLNEQFF. Here the CDR3 DNA reads TGTGCCAGCAGCTTTACAGGGGGCGCCGGAGTACTGAATGAGCAGTTCTTC. Drawing the rest from reference TRBV11-1 and TRBJ2-1, the complete variable domain is EAEVAQSPRYKITEKSQAVAFWCDPISGHATLYWYRQILGQGPELLVQFQDESVVDDSQLPKDRFSAERLKGVDSTLKIQPAELGDSAMYLCASSFTGGAGVLNEQFFGPGTRLTVL.

This clonotype was detected only a few times. The CDR3 sequence: CASILAGGPNTGELFF. The CDR3 DNA is TGCGCCAGCATTCTAGCGGGAGGGCCGAACACCGGGGAGCTGTTTTTT. This chain joins TRBV10-1 and TRBJ2-2, with 12 bases aligning to TRBD2. J lost 0 bases, V lost 7 bases, and 3 bases had no gene match. CDR3 length: 16 amino acids. Germline CDR1 is WNHNN and CDR2 is SYGVQD (reference sequence).

This clonotype was counted at least ten times. This chain uses TRBV5-1 with TRBJ2-1; D unresolved. The CDR3 consists of 14 residues. Germline CDR1 reads SGHRS; CDR2 reads YFSETQ. V was cut by 0 bases and J by 3 bases, with 7 bases left in between. CDR3 coding DNA: TGCGCCAGCAGCTTGGGGCAGGACTACAATGAGCAGTTCTTC. It specifies CASSLGQDYNEQFF.

The chain carries TRBV6-1 and TRBJ1-6; D unresolved. V was shortened by 2 bases and J by 0 bases, with 5 bases between the two germline ends. CDR1 MNHNS and CDR2 SASEGT come from the germline V gene. This CDR3 spans 15 amino acids. In DNA form, the CDR3 reads TGTGCCAGCAGTGAAAAGAGCTCCTATAATTCACCCCTCCACTTT. Protein: CASSEKSSYNSPLHF.

This clonotype was counted between two and nine times. The V gene is TRBV6-2 or TRBV6-3, the J gene TRBJ2-5; a weak D match, TRBD1 (6 bases). In germline, CDR1 is MNHEY, CDR2 SVGEGT. V lost 2 bases to trimming and J lost 5 bases, with 12 bases between them. The CDR3 sequence is 14 residues long. The CDR3 DNA sequence: TGTGCCAGCAGTTACGGGGACACGGTGGAGACCCAGTACTTC. It codes for CASSYGDTVETQYF.

In its sample, this clonotype was seen many times. The genes are TRBV20-1 and TRBJ2-7; TRBD1 might be the D (8 bases). The CDR3 is made up of 14 amino acids. The V gene lost 6 bases and the J gene lost 2 bases, with 17 bases spanning the gap. Germline V CDR1 and CDR2: DFQATT, SNEGSKA (reference sequence). The CDR3 DNA sequence: TGCAGTGCCCCAACAGGGGGGGGGACCTACGAGCAGTACTTC. It is translated as CSAPTGGGTYEQYF.